This T cell receptor beta chain was captured in a study of blood T cell repertoires in COVID-19. Sequencing was performed with immunoSEQ multiplex PCR; in TCRdb, only in-frame clones are kept and a portion is missing. The profile covers approximately 260,000 clones, with about 88% appearing a single time and around 3.9% taken by the ten largest. Sequenced input: PBMCs or T cells enriched from blood (not recorded which). This TCR was sampled from a man in his thirties or forties with acute COVID-19.

The CDR3, as DNA: TGTGCTTCCGCGCTAGCGGGAGCAGAGACCCAGTACTTC. This translates into CASALAGAETQYF. The rearrangement links TRBV19 to TRBJ2-5; 10 bases are a match to TRBD2. CDR3 length: 13 amino acids. Germline lookup yields CDR1 LNHDA and CDR2 SQIVND (reference sequence).